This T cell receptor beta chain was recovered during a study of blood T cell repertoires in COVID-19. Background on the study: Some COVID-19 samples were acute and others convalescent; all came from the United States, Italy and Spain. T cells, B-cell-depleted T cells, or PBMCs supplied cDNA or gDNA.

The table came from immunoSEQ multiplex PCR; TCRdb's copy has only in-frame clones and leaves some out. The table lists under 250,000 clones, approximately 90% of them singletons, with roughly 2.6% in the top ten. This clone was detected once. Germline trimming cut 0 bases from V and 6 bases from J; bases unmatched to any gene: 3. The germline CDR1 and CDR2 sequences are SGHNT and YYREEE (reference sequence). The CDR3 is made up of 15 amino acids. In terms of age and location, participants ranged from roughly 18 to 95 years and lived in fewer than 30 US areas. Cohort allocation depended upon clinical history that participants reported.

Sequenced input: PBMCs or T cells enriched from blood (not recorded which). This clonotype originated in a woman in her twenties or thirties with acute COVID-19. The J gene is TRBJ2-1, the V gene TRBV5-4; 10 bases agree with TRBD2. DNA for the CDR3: TGTGCCAGCAGCTTGGGACTAGCGGGCTTCAATGAGCAGTTCTTC. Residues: CASSLGLAGFNEQFF. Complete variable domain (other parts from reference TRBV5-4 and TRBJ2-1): ETGVTQSPTHLIKTRGQQVTLRCSSQSGHNTVSWYQQALGQGPQFIFQYYREEENGRGNFPPRFSGLQFPNYSSELNVNALELDDSALYLCASSLGLAGFNEQFFGPGTRLTVL.